This T cell receptor beta chain was sequenced for a study of CD8+CD57+ T cells in acquired aplastic anemia. The V end was cut by 6 bases, the J end by 0 bases, with 12 bases between. Germline CDR1 and CDR2: KGHSH and LQKENI. The CDR3 has 14 residues. This clonotype showed up many times. Genomic DNA templated the TCR beta VDJ and CDR3 profiling. TCRdb reprocessed the reads via MiXCR and lists one record per CDR3 protein. In the table there are 250,000 to 300,000 distinct CDR3 sequences, around 60% of which are singletons. This receptor was taken from a human donor with severe aplastic anemia or a healthy control (not recorded which). Sequencing input: sorted CD4+, CD8+, or CD8+CD57+ T cells (not recorded which) from PBMCs. The chain has TRBV18 and TRBJ2-7; TRBD2 is a possible D gene (6 bases). The CDR3 DNA reads TGTGCCAGCTCGAGGGGACTGGACTCCTACGAGCAGTACTTC. Translated, it gives CASSRGLDSYEQYF. Full variable domain (missing parts from reference TRBV18 and TRBJ2-7): NAGVMQNPRHLVRRRGQEARLRCSPMKGHSHVYWYRQLPEEGLKFMVYLQKENIIDESGMPKERFSAEFPKEGPSILRIQQVVRGDSAAYFCASSRGLDSYEQYFGPGTRLTVT.